These 29 T cell receptor beta chains came from one sample sequenced in a study of blood T cell repertoires in COVID-19. Using immunoSEQ multiplex PCR, the repertoire was profiled, and TCRdb retains in-frame clones only, with some absent. The sample includes approximately 82,000 clones, around 82% of them seen just once. The specimen sequenced was peripheral blood. The receptors stem from a man in his fifties with active or convalescent COVID-19.

In this sample, this clone turned up a few times. The chain joins TRBV7-2 to TRBJ2-5; 13 bases match TRBD2. The CDR3 consists of 16 residues. Germline CDR1 and CDR2: SGHTA and FQGNSA. V lost 5 bases to trimming and J lost 5 bases; unmatched junction nucleotides: 8. The CDR3 DNA reads TGTGCCAGCAGCCCCGGGACTAGCGGGGTTAGGGAGACCCAGTACTTC. Its protein is CASSPGTSGVRETQYF. Full variable domain (missing parts from reference TRBV7-2 and TRBJ2-5): GAGVSQSPSNKVTEKGKDVELRCDPISGHTALYWYRQSLGQGLEFLIYFQGNSAPDKSGLPSDRFSAERTGGSVSTLTIQRTQQEDSAVYLCASSPGTSGVRETQYFGPGTRLLVL.

The chain carries TRBV6-2 or TRBV6-3 and TRBJ1-1; tentative D call: TRBD1 (5 bases). The CDR3 has 12 residues. The ends were cut back, 6 bases at V and 3 bases at J, with 8 bases in the middle. Germline loops: CDR1 MNHEY, CDR2 SVGEGT. CDR3 amino acids: CASSPRDTEAFF. In DNA, the CDR3 is TGTGCCAGCAGCCCCAGGGACACTGAAGCTTTCTTT.

The chain is built from TRBV18 and TRBJ1-2; 8 bases are a match to TRBD1. Unmatched junction bases numbered 7, after V lost 5 bases and J lost 8 bases. Germline values: CDR1 KGHSH, CDR2 LQKENI. The CDR3 runs 13 residues. The CDR3 nucleotides read TGTGCCAGCTCAACTCCGACAGGGGACGGCTACACCTTC. Protein sequence: CASSTPTGDGYTF.

J is TRBJ2-3 and V is TRBV6-6, with D possibly TRBD1 on 5 matching bases. Trimming left V 2 bases short and J 3 bases short, with 9 bases between. The CDR3 covers 14 residues. The germline CDR1 and CDR2 sequences are MNHNY and SVGAGI (reference sequence). The CDR3 DNA follows: TGTGCCAGCAGTTACCCACAGGTTACAGATACGCAGTATTTT. Residues: CASSYPQVTDTQYF.

In the case of this clone: This sample also contains other DNA sequences that code for the same CDR3. The chain employs TRBV28 and TRBJ1-5; 9 bases are shared with TRBD1. From germline, CDR1 is MDHEN and CDR2 SYDVKM. V lost 4 bases, J lost 4 bases, and 2 bases stayed unmatched. The CDR3 runs to 14 residues. The DNA for the CDR3 is TGTGCCAGCAGTTCTGGACAGGGGAATCAGCCCCAGCATTTT. Protein sequence: CASSSGQGNQPQHF.

The chain employs TRBV9 and TRBJ2-3; 12 bases map to TRBD2. Trimming at V came to 0 bases and at J to 2 bases, leaving 1 base not matched to a gene. The CDR3 totals 16 residues. Per the germline V gene, CDR1 is SGDLS and CDR2 is YYNGEE. This CDR3 is CASSVGLAGVTDTQYF. CDR3 bases: TGTGCCAGCAGCGTAGGACTAGCGGGAGTCACAGATACGCAGTATTTT.

This chain connects TRBV5-6 to TRBJ1-5; 7 nucleotides align to TRBD1. J gave up 0 bases and V 5 bases, and 5 bases lay outside the gene matches. The CDR3 loop spans 15 amino acids. The germline CDR1 and CDR2 sequences are SGHDT and YYEEEE. CDR3 loop: CASSRAGGSNQPQHF. The CDR3 bases are TGTGCCAGCAGTCGGGCAGGGGGTAGCAATCAGCCCCAGCATTTT. Looking up the rest from reference TRBV5-6 and TRBJ1-5 gives the full variable domain: DAGVTQSPTHLIKTRGQQVTLRCSPKSGHDTVSWYQQALGQGPQFIFQYYEEEERQRGNFPDRFSGHQFPNYSSELNVNALLLGDSALYLCASSRAGGSNQPQHFGDGTRLSIL.

This chain joins TRBV7-2 and TRBJ1-1; D remains ambiguous. Germline V gene sequence: CDR1 SGHTA, CDR2 FQGNSA. V dropped 6 bases and J dropped 0 bases, with 8 bases sitting between them. CDR3 length: 13 residues. The CDR3 DNA reads as TGTGCCAGCAGATACACGCTGAACACTGAAGCTTTCTTT. It specifies CASRYTLNTEAFF.

J is TRBJ1-4 and V is TRBV5-1; D gene uncertain. This CDR3 comprises 14 residues. Trimming left V 1 base short and J 0 bases short, with 4 bases between. CDR1 is SGHRS and CDR2 is YFSETQ in the germline V gene. The CDR3 DNA reads TGCGCCAGCAGCTTGTCTTCAACTAATGAAAAACTGTTTTTT. Its translation is CASSLSSTNEKLFF.

The chain is built from TRBV5-5 and TRBJ1-5, with 9 positions matching TRBD1. With 5 bases clipped from V and 4 bases from J, the junction kept 4 bases outside the gene matches. The CDR3 totals 14 residues. CDR1 is SGHKS, CDR2 YYEKEE, per germline (reference sequence). The CDR3 is CASSFGQGNQPQHF. The CDR3 nucleotides read TGTGCCAGCAGTTTCGGACAGGGGAATCAGCCCCAGCATTTT.

The V and J genes are TRBV4-2 and TRBJ1-6, with D uncertain. Germline loops: CDR1 LGHNA, CDR2 YNFKEQ. The CDR3 has 14 residues. Trimming took 0 bases from V and 10 from J, leaving 10 bases between them. In nucleotides, the CDR3 is TGTGCCAGCAGCCAAGATCGGGGAAACTCACCCCTCCACTTT. Encoded protein: CASSQDRGNSPLHF.

This clone has more than one count but fewer than ten. This rearrangement joins TRBV6-5 to TRBJ1-1; D may be TRBD1 (6 bases). This CDR3 comprises 12 residues. Germline values: CDR1 MNHEY, CDR2 SVGAGI. Trimming shortened V by 5 bases and J by 11 bases, and 15 bases separated the two germline ends. The CDR3 DNA reads TGTGCCAGCAGTAGCCTACAGGGTTTGGCTTTCTTT. Residues: CASSSLQGLAFF.

The chain joins TRBV6-2 or TRBV6-3 to TRBJ2-5; TRBD2 might be the D (6 bases). V gave up 3 bases and J gave up 4 bases, with 9 bases separating them. The CDR3 runs 13 residues. Germline V gives CDR1 MNHEY, CDR2 SVGEGT. Here the CDR3 reads CASSYKGGETQYF. The CDR3 bases are TGTGCCAGCAGTTATAAGGGAGGAGAGACCCAGTACTTC.

The sample holds many counts of this clone. The chain links TRBV4-2 to TRBJ2-5; 7 bases are a match to TRBD1. CDR1 and CDR2 (germline): LGHNA, YNFKEQ. This CDR3 region has 13 residues. Trimming took 4 bases from V and 3 from J; bases not matched to a gene: 2. The DNA of the CDR3 is TGTGCCAGCAGCCGTGGACAGGAAGAGACCCAGTACTTC. It is translated as CASSRGQEETQYF.

This clone appeared a single time. The chain has TRBV2 and TRBJ1-2; the match to TRBD1 covers 7 bases. Trimming took 3 bases from V and 2 from J; bases not matched to a gene: 3. This CDR3 comprises 14 residues. Germline V gene data show CDR1 as SNHLY and CDR2 as FYNNEI. CDR3 sequence (DNA): TGTGCCAGCAGTGAGTCGACAGGGAACTATGGCTACACCTTC. Protein product: CASSESTGNYGYTF.

The chain couples TRBV5-1 to TRBJ2-7, with D possibly matching TRBD2 (6 bases). The germline V and J ends were trimmed by 4 bases and 0 bases, with 14 bases remaining between them. Germline V CDR1 and CDR2: SGHRS, YFSETQ. This CDR3 spans 15 amino acids. The CDR3 sequence: CASSPGTGSSYEQYV. CDR3 nucleotides: TGCGCCAGCAGCCCGGGGACCGGGAGCTCCTACGAGCAGTACGTC.

The rearrangement links TRBV7-6 to TRBJ1-1; 8 bases map to TRBD1. V lost 2 bases to trimming and J lost 4 bases; unmatched junction nucleotides: 6. This CDR3 is 15 amino acids long. Germline CDR1 is SGHVS and CDR2 is FNYEAQ. The CDR3 DNA reads as TGTGCCAGCAGCTTATTGACAGGGGCGATCACTGAAGCTTTCTTT. Its protein is CASSLLTGAITEAFF.

The rearrangement uses TRBV7-8 and TRBJ1-2, with 10 bases fitting TRBD1. The CDR3 contains 14 residues. Germline V lookup: CDR1 SGHVS, CDR2 FQNEAQ. The V segment lost 5 bases and the J segment 2 bases; nucleotides outside the gene matches: 2. This CDR3 reads CASSRDRGNYGYTF. For the CDR3, the DNA is TGTGCCAGCAGCCGGGACAGGGGAAACTATGGCTACACCTTC.

The J gene is TRBJ2-3, the V gene TRBV6-6; TRBD1 matches 8 bases. This CDR3 has 15 amino acids. The germline V gene encodes CDR1 MNHNY and CDR2 SVGAGI (reference sequence). J lost 0 bases, V lost 5 bases, and 4 bases had no gene match. This CDR3 reads CASSIQGASTDTQYF. CDR3 coding DNA: TGTGCCAGCAGTATCCAGGGGGCGAGCACAGATACGCAGTATTTT.

V and J are TRBV19 and TRBJ1-5; TRBD1 might be the D (5 bases). Per the germline V gene, CDR1 is LNHDA and CDR2 is SQIVND (reference sequence). Trimming cost V 5 bases and J 4 bases, with 9 bases left between them. The CDR3 extends over 13 amino acids. DNA of the CDR3: TGTGCCAGTAGTTCCCGACAGAATCAGCCCCAGCATTTT. It codes for CASSSRQNQPQHF. The full variable domain, its missing parts supplied by reference TRBV19 and TRBJ1-5, is DGGITQSPKYLFRKEGQNVTLSCEQNLNHDAMYWYRQDPGQGLRLIYYSQIVNDFQKGDIAEGYSVSREKKESFPLTVTSAQKNPTAFYLCASSSRQNQPQHFGDGTRLSIL.

This rearrangement joins TRBV7-9 to TRBJ1-3; the D gene is possibly TRBD1 (5 bases). The CDR3 runs 14 residues. Germline V gene lookup returns CDR1 SEHNR and CDR2 FQNEAQ (reference sequence). The V end was cut by 5 bases, the J end by 2 bases, with 10 bases between. The CDR3 DNA follows: TGTGCCAGCAGCCTTGGGGGGGCTGGAAACACCATATATTTT. Protein: CASSLGGAGNTIYF. Using reference TRBV7-9 and TRBJ1-3 for the parts outside the CDR3, the full variable domain is DTGVSQNPRHKITKRGQNVTFRCDPISEHNRLYWYRQTLGQGPEFLTYFQNEAQLEKSRLLSDRFSAERPKGSFSTLEIQRTEQGDSAMYLCASSLGGAGNTIYFGEGSWLTVV.

The gene calls are TRBV19 and TRBJ2-4; no clear D. Germline CDR1 is LNHDA and CDR2 is SQIVND (reference sequence). The ends were cut back, 4 bases at V and 2 bases at J, with 9 bases in the middle. The CDR3 sequence is 14 residues long. The CDR3 sequence: CASSTAATKNIQYF. As DNA, the CDR3 is TGTGCCAGTAGTACCGCAGCGACCAAAAACATTCAGTACTTC. The variable domain in full, completed from reference TRBV19 and TRBJ2-4, reads DGGITQSPKYLFRKEGQNVTLSCEQNLNHDAMYWYRQDPGQGLRLIYYSQIVNDFQKGDIAEGYSVSREKKESFPLTVTSAQKNPTAFYLCASSTAATKNIQYFGAGTRLSVL.

This clone was seen a handful of times. Distinct nucleotide sequences in the sample also encode this CDR3. The V and J genes are TRBV27 and TRBJ1-1; D gene uncertain. V shed 4 bases and J shed 1 base, with 7 bases lying between them. There are 13 residues in the CDR3. The V gene's germline CDR1 is MNHEY and CDR2 SMNVEV (reference sequence). The CDR3 is CASSSFRNTEAFF. In DNA, the CDR3 is TGTGCCAGCAGTTCCTTTCGGAACACTGAAGCTTTCTTT.

The chain is built from TRBV10-3 and TRBJ1-5; no reliable D call. V dropped 0 bases and J dropped 5 bases, with 5 bases sitting between them. The CDR3 covers 13 residues. CDR1 is ENHRY, CDR2 SYGVKD, per germline. CDR3 nucleotide sequence: TGTGCCATCAGTGAGTCAACGGATCAGCCCCAGCATTTT. As protein: CAISESTDQPQHF.

V is TRBV28 and J is TRBJ1-2; 7 nucleotides line up with TRBD1. Germline CDR1 reads MDHEN; CDR2 reads SYDVKM. The CDR3 runs to 13 residues. V lost 6 bases, J lost 6 bases, and 7 bases stayed unmatched. The CDR3 loop is CASRGEGADGYTF. CDR3 bases: TGTGCCAGCAGGGGAGAGGGGGCAGATGGCTACACCTTC.

CDR3 in amino acids: CASSFGREQPQHF. CDR3 nucleotide sequence: TGTGCCAGCAGTTTTGGCAGGGAACAGCCCCAGCATTTT. This chain links TRBV12-3 or TRBV12-4 with TRBJ1-5, with D tentatively TRBD1 (5 bases). Trimming pared 3 bases from V and 7 bases from J, leaving 10 bases between. This CDR3 spans 13 amino acids.

The chain employs TRBV7-2 and TRBJ2-3; D is undetermined. From germline, CDR1 is SGHTA and CDR2 FQGNSA. This CDR3 has 17 amino acids. V lost 1 base and J 1 base, leaving 15 bases between the germline ends. Here the CDR3 reads CASSLVKRVLGTDTQYF. CDR3 DNA: TGTGCCAGCAGCTTAGTGAAACGAGTCCTAGGCACAGATACGCAGTATTTT.

The rearrangement links TRBV5-6 to TRBJ2-7; TRBD2 matches 8 bases. Germline values: CDR1 SGHDT, CDR2 YYEEEE. With V trimmed by 5 bases and J by 2 bases, 6 bases remained unmatched. The CDR3 covers 14 residues. The CDR3 bases are TGTGCCAGCAGATGGCGGGGGGCAACCTACGAGCAGTACTTC. Protein sequence: CASRWRGATYEQYF. The full variable domain, completed using reference TRBV5-6 and TRBJ2-7, is DAGVTQSPTHLIKTRGQQVTLRCSPKSGHDTVSWYQQALGQGPQFIFQYYEEEERQRGNFPDRFSGHQFPNYSSELNVNALLLGDSALYLCASRWRGATYEQYFGPGTRLTVT.

J is TRBJ1-4 and V is TRBV6-5, with D possibly matching TRBD1 (6 bases). Germline V gene lookup returns CDR1 MNHEY and CDR2 SVGAGI. CDR3 length: 15 amino acids. V was pared by 7 bases and J by 3 bases, with 15 bases between. The CDR3 loop is CASNRGGGPNEKLFF. The CDR3 DNA reads TGTGCCAGCAATCGGGGTGGGGGCCCTAATGAAAAACTGTTTTTT.